This T cell receptor (beta chain) came from a study of blood T cell repertoires in COVID-19. Across the whole study: PBMCs, B-cell-depleted T cells, or T cells provided the cDNA or gDNA that made up the material.

In the original processing: Using reference gene primer amplification, nucleated cell counts were estimated. Here immunoSEQ multiplex PCR was the method, and the copy in TCRdb shows in-frame clones only, minus some. V and J calls plus clone size are reproduced from that table; the DNA served to infer D and trimming. Among over 250,000 clones listed, 85% to 90% were seen once. V lost 4 bases and J 3 bases, leaving 12 bases between the germline ends. There are 15 residues in the CDR3. The germline CDR1 and CDR2 sequences are LNHDA and SQIVND (reference sequence). The Seattle patients joined while their infection was active and were tracked longitudinally afterward.

The chain links TRBV19 to TRBJ1-4; D not resolved. The source of this sequence is a woman aged 45 to 65 with COVID-19, enrolled during active disease. Sequencing used peripheral blood. The CDR3 DNA sequence: TGTGCCAGTAGTACCGGCGGGTTAGCTAATGAAAAACTGTTTTTT. Its translation: CASSTGGLANEKLFF.